These 28 T cell receptor beta chains were sequenced from one sample in a study of lymphopenia after photon versus proton radiotherapy. The method was immunoSEQ multiplex PCR; TCRdb's version includes in-frame clones alone and lacks a portion of them. This sample has around 25,000 clones, with 85% found just once. The source was peripheral blood, collected from a patient treated with photon-based radiotherapy. The receptors shown here come from a man younger than 40 with gastric cancer.

The chain links TRBV5-1 to TRBJ2-3, with D possibly matching TRBD1 (6 bases). CDR1 SGHRS and CDR2 YFSETQ come from the germline V gene. The CDR3 extends over 13 amino acids. Between the trimmed V and J ends, which lost 2 bases and 5 bases, there was a span of 9 bases. CDR3 DNA sequence: TGCGCCAGCAGCTTCCCAGGGGAAGATACGCAGTATTTT. This sequence encodes CASSFPGEDTQYF.

Only a few counts were recorded for this clone. Here the CDR3 DNA reads TGTGCCAGCAGCCCGCGAGCGGGAGATGAGCAGTTCTTC. It encodes CASSPRAGDEQFF. The genes are TRBV4-2 and TRBJ2-1, with 8 bases lining up with TRBD2. V shed 4 bases and J 8 bases; nucleotides not matched to a gene: 4. Germline assignment: CDR1 LGHNA and CDR2 YNFKEQ. The CDR3 has 13 residues.

The rearrangement links TRBV7-9 to TRBJ2-5; maybe TRBD2 (5 bases). The germline V gene encodes CDR1 SEHNR and CDR2 FQNEAQ (reference sequence). V shed 1 base and J shed 3 bases, with 9 bases lying between them. The CDR3 consists of 14 residues. The CDR3 region has the DNA TGTGCCAGCAGCTTAGGGTGGGGAGAAGAGACCCAGTACTTC. Translating it yields CASSLGWGEETQYF. Full variable domain (rest looked up from reference TRBV7-9 and TRBJ2-5): DTGVSQNPRHKITKRGQNVTFRCDPISEHNRLYWYRQTLGQGPEFLTYFQNEAQLEKSRLLSDRFSAERPKGSFSTLEIQRTEQGDSAMYLCASSLGWGEETQYFGPGTRLLVL.

The rearrangement uses TRBV12-5 and TRBJ2-1, with 10 bases fitting TRBD2. The CDR3 sequence is 16 residues long. V lost 5 bases and J lost 3; bases outside the gene matches: 7. Looked up from germline, CDR1 is LGHNT and CDR2 is FRNRAP. CDR3 amino acids: CASGQLAGQVYNEQFF. The DNA for the CDR3 is TGTGCTAGTGGTCAACTAGCGGGACAAGTCTACAATGAGCAGTTCTTC.

V and J are TRBV7-9 and TRBJ1-6; the D gene is possibly TRBD1 (6 bases). This CDR3 spans 15 amino acids. The germline CDR1 and CDR2 sequences are SEHNR and FQNEAQ (reference sequence). With 5 bases removed from V and 7 bases from J, the gap between germline ends came to 15 bases. CDR3 sequence: CASSPADSPNSPLHF. In DNA form, the CDR3 reads TGTGCCAGCAGCCCTGCGGACAGTCCGAATTCACCCCTCCACTTT.

This chain links TRBV29-1 with TRBJ2-2, with D possibly matching TRBD2 (7 bases). CDR3 length: 13 amino acids. Trimming took off 7 bases at V and 7 bases at J, with 16 bases between the two ends. CDR1 and CDR2 from the germline V gene are SQVTM and ANQGSEA. The DNA of the CDR3 is TGCAGCGCCCTTCGGGGGGCCGACGGGGAGCTGTTTTTT. This translates into CSALRGADGELFF.

This sequence joins TRBV5-5 and TRBJ1-3; D ambiguous. The CDR3 loop spans 14 amino acids. Germline CDR1 SGHKS, CDR2 YYEKEE (reference sequence). The V end was cut by 5 bases, the J end by 0 bases, with 9 bases between. CDR3 in amino acids: CASSLPGSGNTIYF. In DNA, the CDR3 is TGTGCCAGCAGTTTACCGGGCTCTGGAAACACCATATATTTT.

CDR3 DNA: TGTGCCAGTAGTTGGCAGGGTAACAATCAGCCCCAGCATTTT. This encodes CASSWQGNNQPQHF. This chain uses TRBV19 with TRBJ1-5; tentative D call: TRBD1 (5 bases). In germline, CDR1 is LNHDA, CDR2 SQIVND (reference sequence). Trimming left V 5 bases short and J 3 bases short, with 11 bases between. The length of the CDR3 is 14 residues.

The chain recombines TRBV6-5 with TRBJ2-5, with unresolved D. The V and J ends lost 6 bases and 0 bases respectively, with 11 bases between them. The CDR3 totals 14 residues. The germline V gene encodes CDR1 MNHEY and CDR2 SVGAGI. CDR3 in amino acids: CASSPDWNQETQYF. CDR3 in DNA: TGTGCCAGCAGCCCTGACTGGAACCAAGAGACCCAGTACTTC.

The CDR3 loop reads CASSSTGRYEQYF. CDR3 bases: TGTGCCAGCAGCTCTACCGGGCGCTACGAGCAGTACTTC. The chain uses TRBV5-6 and TRBJ2-7; no firm D call. CDR1 is SGHDT, CDR2 YYEEEE, per germline. Between the trimmed V and J ends, which lost 3 bases and 3 bases, there was a span of 10 bases. The CDR3 is made up of 13 amino acids. Drawing the rest from reference TRBV5-6 and TRBJ2-7, the complete variable domain is DAGVTQSPTHLIKTRGQQVTLRCSPKSGHDTVSWYQQALGQGPQFIFQYYEEEERQRGNFPDRFSGHQFPNYSSELNVNALLLGDSALYLCASSSTGRYEQYFGPGTRLTVT.

This chain connects TRBV5-6 to TRBJ2-5; possible D gene TRBD1, 5 bases. This CDR3 is 14 amino acids long. CDR1 is SGHDT, CDR2 YYEEEE, per germline. The ends were cut back, 0 bases at V and 4 bases at J, with 10 bases in the middle. The CDR3 loop reads CASSLELQGETQYF. CDR3 bases: TGTGCCAGCAGCTTGGAGCTCCAGGGAGAGACCCAGTACTTC.

This clone was observed a single time. The chain is built from TRBV6-1 and TRBJ2-5; possibly TRBD1 for D (8 bases). V dropped 6 bases and J dropped 4 bases, with 15 bases sitting between them. The CDR3 has 14 residues. Germline V gene lookup returns CDR1 MNHNS and CDR2 SASEGT. In DNA, the CDR3 is TGTGCCAGCAGGTACAGGGGGGAGGGAGAGACCCAGTACTTC. It translates to CASRYRGEGETQYF.

The rearrangement links TRBV2 to TRBJ1-5; 8 nucleotides match TRBD1. The CDR3 is 14 amino acids. J lost 10 bases, V lost 7 bases, and 12 bases had no gene match. Germline CDR1 reads SNHLY; CDR2 reads FYNNEI. CDR3 in DNA: TGTGCCAGCACCCGAGGACAGGGAGGGGGTCCCCAGCATTTT. Translated, it gives CASTRGQGGGPQHF.

For the CDR3, the DNA is TGTGCCAGCAGTTACGAGGAGAACACTGAAGCTTTCTTT. Protein product: CASSYEENTEAFF. This rearrangement joins TRBV6-6 to TRBJ1-1; D is undetermined. Germline V gene lookup returns CDR1 MNHNY and CDR2 SVGAGI (reference sequence). This CDR3 has 13 residues. V lost 2 bases and J lost 1, with 5 bases in between.

This clone is judged medium-sized. This sequence joins TRBV19 and TRBJ1-2, with D possibly matching TRBD1 (6 bases). The CDR3 spans 14 residues. Looked up from germline, CDR1 is LNHDA and CDR2 is SQIVND (reference sequence). The V gene lost 4 bases and the J gene lost 8 bases, with 17 bases spanning the gap. As DNA, the CDR3 is TGTGCCAGTAGTAACCCGGACAGCCCAGAGGGCTACACCTTC. Translated: CASSNPDSPEGYTF.

The J gene is TRBJ1-6, the V gene TRBV9, with D unresolved. Germline-derived CDR1 and CDR2 are SGDLS and YYNGEE. The CDR3 totals 13 residues. The germline V and J ends were trimmed by 4 bases and 7 bases, with 9 bases remaining between them. DNA for the CDR3: TGTGCCAGCAGCTCCAAGACGAATTCACCCCTCCACTTT. The encoded protein is CASSSKTNSPLHF. The full variable domain, completed using reference TRBV9 and TRBJ1-6, is DSGVTQTPKHLITATGQRVTLRCSPRSGDLSVYWYQQSLDQGLQFLIQYYNGEERAKGNILERFSAQQFPDLHSELNLSSLELGDSALYFCASSSKTNSPLHFGNGTRLTVT.

This clone has just a few counts. V usage is TRBV18 and J usage is TRBJ1-2, with TRBD1 identical over 9 bases. In germline, CDR1 is KGHSH, CDR2 LQKENI. This CDR3 has 15 residues. J lost 4 bases, V lost 2 bases, and 5 bases had no gene match. The CDR3 coding sequence is TGTGCCAGCTCACCAGACCTGACAGGGGGCTATGGCTACACCTTC. It encodes CASSPDLTGGYGYTF.

V usage is TRBV9 and J usage is TRBJ2-1; no reliable D call. In germline, CDR1 is SGDLS, CDR2 YYNGEE. The CDR3 extends over 13 amino acids. V gave up 4 bases and J gave up 8 bases, with 13 bases separating them. The CDR3 loop is CASSPRLRDEQFF. The CDR3 DNA is TGTGCCAGCAGCCCCAGGTTACGCGATGAGCAGTTCTTC.

The chain recombines TRBV10-3 with TRBJ1-6, with D possibly TRBD1 on 5 matching bases. V lost 3 bases and J 4 bases, leaving 7 bases between the germline ends. The CDR3 sequence is 14 residues long. CDR1 and CDR2 (germline): ENHRY, SYGVKD. CDR3 protein: CAISDRVYNSPLHF. The CDR3 coding sequence is TGTGCCATCAGTGACAGGGTATATAATTCACCCCTCCACTTT.

The chain carries TRBV12-5 and TRBJ2-1; D is undetermined. Trimming pared 3 bases from V and 8 bases from J, leaving 2 bases between. The CDR3 is 10 residues long. Germline V gene data show CDR1 as LGHNT and CDR2 as FRNRAP. The CDR3 loop is CASGFDEQFF. CDR3 nucleotides: TGTGCTAGTGGTTTCGATGAGCAGTTCTTC.

This clone was seen only once. This chain uses TRBV9 with TRBJ2-1; D possibly corresponds to TRBD2 (6 bases). Per the germline V gene, CDR1 is SGDLS and CDR2 is YYNGEE. V shed 3 bases and J shed 4 bases, with 20 bases lying between them. The CDR3 contains 17 residues. DNA of the CDR3: TGTGCCAGCAGCGCCCCCGTCGGCGGGAAAGTGTACAATGAGCAGTTCTTC. Translating gives CASSAPVGGKVYNEQFF.

The V call is TRBV5-6, the J call TRBJ1-3, with D hard to call. The CDR3 is 18 amino acids. V gave up 4 bases and J gave up 0 bases, with 20 bases separating them. CDR1 is SGHDT and CDR2 is YYEEEE in the germline V gene. The CDR3 reads CASSTDLLAMGSGNTIYF. The CDR3 nucleotides are TGTGCCAGCAGCACAGACCTGCTAGCCATGGGCTCTGGAAACACCATATATTTT. Looking up the rest from reference TRBV5-6 and TRBJ1-3 gives the full variable domain: DAGVTQSPTHLIKTRGQQVTLRCSPKSGHDTVSWYQQALGQGPQFIFQYYEEEERQRGNFPDRFSGHQFPNYSSELNVNALLLGDSALYLCASSTDLLAMGSGNTIYFGEGSWLTVV.

The chain has TRBV5-4 and TRBJ2-1; D could derive from TRBD1 or TRBD2 (5 bases each). CDR1 is SGHNT, CDR2 YYREEE, per germline (reference sequence). The V end was cut by 4 bases, the J end by 3 bases, with 20 bases between. The CDR3 is made up of 17 amino acids. Written as DNA, the CDR3 is TGTGCCAGCAGCGACCCGGAAGGCCCTGGGGGCTACAATGAGCAGTTCTTC. Its protein is CASSDPEGPGGYNEQFF.

As concerns this clone: Sequence at one end of the junction differs from germline and may be a read error. This chain links TRBV14 with TRBJ2-2, with a possible D match to TRBD1 (5 bases). Looked up from germline, CDR1 is SGHDN and CDR2 is FVKESK. CDR3 length: 15 amino acids. The CDR3 loop reads CSSSQVQGNTGELFF. The CDR3 DNA sequence: TGTTCCAGCAGCCAAGTGCAGGGGAACACCGGGGAGCTGTTTTTT.

V gene TRBV11-1 combines with J gene TRBJ1-5; D gene uncertain. V was cut by 2 bases and J by 3 bases, with 5 bases left in between. Looked up from germline, CDR1 is SGHAT and CDR2 is FQDESV (reference sequence). This CDR3 is built from 13 residues. The CDR3 loop reads CASSLRDNQPQHF. CDR3 nucleotide sequence: TGTGCCAGCAGCTTACGGGACAATCAGCCCCAGCATTTT. Supplemented by reference TRBV11-1 and TRBJ1-5, the full variable domain reads EAEVAQSPRYKITEKSQAVAFWCDPISGHATLYWYRQILGQGPELLVQFQDESVVDDSQLPKDRFSAERLKGVDSTLKIQPAELGDSAMYLCASSLRDNQPQHFGDGTRLSIL.

The chain couples TRBV6-5 to TRBJ1-3, with D tentatively TRBD1 (6 bases). This CDR3 contains 12 residues. Germline CDR1 reads MNHEY; CDR2 reads SVGAGI. Trimming stripped 8 bases from V and 2 bases from J, with 7 bases between. The CDR3 DNA sequence: TGTGCCAGCGAGGGGGCTGGAAACACCATATATTTT. Encoded protein: CASEGAGNTIYF.

V and J are TRBV11-2 and TRBJ2-3; the D gene is possibly TRBD2 (5 bases). The CDR3 spans 15 residues. The germline gives CDR1 SGHAT, CDR2 FQNNGV. V shed 3 bases and J shed 4 bases, with 14 bases lying between them. The CDR3 region has the DNA TGTGCCAGCAGCTTGCGGGTGGGTGGCTCAGATACGCAGTATTTT. Residues: CASSLRVGGSDTQYF.

This CDR3 reads CASSRASGRTDTQYF. For the CDR3, the DNA is TGTGCCAGCTCACGGGCTAGCGGGAGGACAGATACGCAGTATTTT. The chain recombines TRBV18 with TRBJ2-3; 11 nucleotides match TRBD2. The CDR3 has 15 amino acids. CDR1 and CDR2 (germline): KGHSH, LQKENI. Losses at the gene ends were 4 bases for V and 3 bases for J; bases not matched to a gene: 3.